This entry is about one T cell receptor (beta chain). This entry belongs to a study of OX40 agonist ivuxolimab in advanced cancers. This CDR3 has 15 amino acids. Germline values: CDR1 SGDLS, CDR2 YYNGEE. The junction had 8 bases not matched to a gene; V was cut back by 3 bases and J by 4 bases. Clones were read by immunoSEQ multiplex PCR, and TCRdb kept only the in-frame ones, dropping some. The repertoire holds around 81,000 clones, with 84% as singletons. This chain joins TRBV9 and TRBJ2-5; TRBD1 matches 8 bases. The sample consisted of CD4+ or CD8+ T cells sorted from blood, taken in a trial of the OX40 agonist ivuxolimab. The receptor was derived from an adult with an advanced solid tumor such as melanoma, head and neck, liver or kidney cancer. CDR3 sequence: CASSASPQGAETQYF. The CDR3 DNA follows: TGTGCCAGCAGCGCCAGCCCCCAGGGGGCAGAGACCCAGTACTTC.